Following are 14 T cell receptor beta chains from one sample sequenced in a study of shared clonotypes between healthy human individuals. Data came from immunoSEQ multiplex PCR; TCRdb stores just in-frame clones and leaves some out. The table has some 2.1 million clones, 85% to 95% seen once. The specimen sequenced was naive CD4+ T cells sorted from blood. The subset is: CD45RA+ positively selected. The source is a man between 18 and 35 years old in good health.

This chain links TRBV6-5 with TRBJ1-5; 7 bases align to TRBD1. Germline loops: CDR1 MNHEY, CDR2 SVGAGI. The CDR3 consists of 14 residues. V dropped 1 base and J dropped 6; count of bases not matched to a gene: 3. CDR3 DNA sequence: TGTGCCAGCAGTTACTTAGGGGGCAGTCAGCCCCAGCATTTT. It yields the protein CASSYLGGSQPQHF.

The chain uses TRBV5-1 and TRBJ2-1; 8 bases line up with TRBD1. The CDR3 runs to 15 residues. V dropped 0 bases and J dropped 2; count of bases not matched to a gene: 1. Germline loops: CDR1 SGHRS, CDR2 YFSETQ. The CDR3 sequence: CASSLGTGPYNEQFF. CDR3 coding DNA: TGCGCCAGCAGCTTGGGGACAGGGCCCTACAATGAGCAGTTCTTC.

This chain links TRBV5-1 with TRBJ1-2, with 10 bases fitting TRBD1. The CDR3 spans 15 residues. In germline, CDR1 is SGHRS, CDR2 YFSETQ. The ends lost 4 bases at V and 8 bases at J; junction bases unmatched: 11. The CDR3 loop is CASSPYSTGGTGYTF. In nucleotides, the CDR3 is TGCGCCAGCAGCCCATATTCGACAGGGGGCACCGGCTACACCTTC.

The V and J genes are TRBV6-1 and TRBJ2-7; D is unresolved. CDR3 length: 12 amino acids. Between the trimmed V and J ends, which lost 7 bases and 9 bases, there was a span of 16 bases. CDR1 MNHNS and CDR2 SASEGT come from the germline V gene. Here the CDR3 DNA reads TGTGCCAGCACCCTCCAAACGGAAGGGCAGTACTTC. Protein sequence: CASTLQTEGQYF.

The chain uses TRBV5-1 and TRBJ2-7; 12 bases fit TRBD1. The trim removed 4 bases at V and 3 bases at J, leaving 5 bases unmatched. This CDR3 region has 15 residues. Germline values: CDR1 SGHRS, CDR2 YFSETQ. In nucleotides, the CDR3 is TGCGCCAGCAGCACGGGACAGGGGGCTGGCTACGAGCAGTACTTC. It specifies CASSTGQGAGYEQYF.

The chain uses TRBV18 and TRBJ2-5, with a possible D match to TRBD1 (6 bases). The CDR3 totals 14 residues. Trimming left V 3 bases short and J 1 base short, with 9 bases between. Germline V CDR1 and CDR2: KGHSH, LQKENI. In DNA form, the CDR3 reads TGTGCCAGCTCACCGGGGGCGATCCAAGAGACCCAGTACTTC. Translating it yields CASSPGAIQETQYF. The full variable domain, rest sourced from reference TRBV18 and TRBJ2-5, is NAGVMQNPRHLVRRRGQEARLRCSPMKGHSHVYWYRQLPEEGLKFMVYLQKENIIDESGMPKERFSAEFPKEGPSILRIQQVVRGDSAAYFCASSPGAIQETQYFGPGTRLLVL.

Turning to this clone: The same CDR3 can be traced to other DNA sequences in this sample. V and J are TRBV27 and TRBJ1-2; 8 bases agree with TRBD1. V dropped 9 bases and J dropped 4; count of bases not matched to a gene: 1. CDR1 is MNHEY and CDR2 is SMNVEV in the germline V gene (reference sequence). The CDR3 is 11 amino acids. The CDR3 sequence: CASTGGYGYTF. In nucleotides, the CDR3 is TGTGCCAGTACAGGGGGCTATGGCTACACCTTC.

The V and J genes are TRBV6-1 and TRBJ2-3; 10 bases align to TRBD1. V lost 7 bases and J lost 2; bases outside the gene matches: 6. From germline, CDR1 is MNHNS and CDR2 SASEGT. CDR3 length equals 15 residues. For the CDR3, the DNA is TGTGCCAGCACCGGGGGACAGGGGTCCACAGATACGCAGTATTTT. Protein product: CASTGGQGSTDTQYF.

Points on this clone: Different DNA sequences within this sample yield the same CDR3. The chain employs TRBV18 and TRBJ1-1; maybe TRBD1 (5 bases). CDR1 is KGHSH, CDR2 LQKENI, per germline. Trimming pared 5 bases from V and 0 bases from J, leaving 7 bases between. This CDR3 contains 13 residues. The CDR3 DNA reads TGTGCCAGCTCAGACAGTATGAACACTGAAGCTTTCTTT. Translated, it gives CASSDSMNTEAFF.

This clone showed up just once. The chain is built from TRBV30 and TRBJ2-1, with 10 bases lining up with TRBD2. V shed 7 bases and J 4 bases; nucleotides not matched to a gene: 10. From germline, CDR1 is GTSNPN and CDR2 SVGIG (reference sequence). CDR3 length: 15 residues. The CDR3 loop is CAYRPGLAIYNEQFF. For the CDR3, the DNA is TGTGCCTACCGTCCGGGACTAGCGATTTACAATGAGCAGTTCTTC.

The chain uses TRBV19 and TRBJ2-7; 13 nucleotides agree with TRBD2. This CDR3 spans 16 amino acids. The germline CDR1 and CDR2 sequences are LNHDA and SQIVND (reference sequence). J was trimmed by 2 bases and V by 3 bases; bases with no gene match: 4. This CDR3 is CASSILGTSGTYEQYF. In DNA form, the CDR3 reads TGTGCCAGTAGTATCCTTGGGACTAGCGGGACCTACGAGCAGTACTTC.

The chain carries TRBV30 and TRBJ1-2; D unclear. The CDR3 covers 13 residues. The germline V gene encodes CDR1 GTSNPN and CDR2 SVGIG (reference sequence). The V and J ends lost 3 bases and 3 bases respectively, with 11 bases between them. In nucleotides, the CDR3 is TGTGCCTGGAGCGACGACCCGGACTATGGCTACACCTTC. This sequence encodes CAWSDDPDYGYTF.

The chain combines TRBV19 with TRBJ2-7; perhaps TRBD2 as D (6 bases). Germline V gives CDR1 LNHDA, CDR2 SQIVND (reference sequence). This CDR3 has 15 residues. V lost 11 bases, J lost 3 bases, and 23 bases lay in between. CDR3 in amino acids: CASKSRGSDYYEQYF. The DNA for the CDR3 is TGTGCCTCGAAGTCGCGGGGATCGGATTACTACGAGCAGTACTTC.

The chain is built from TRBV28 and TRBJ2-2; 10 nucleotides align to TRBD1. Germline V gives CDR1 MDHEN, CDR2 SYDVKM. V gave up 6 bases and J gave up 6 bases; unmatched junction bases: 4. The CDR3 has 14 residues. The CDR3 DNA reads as TGTGCCAGCAGATCGACAGGGGGCTCCGGGGAGCTGTTTTTT. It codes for CASRSTGGSGELFF.